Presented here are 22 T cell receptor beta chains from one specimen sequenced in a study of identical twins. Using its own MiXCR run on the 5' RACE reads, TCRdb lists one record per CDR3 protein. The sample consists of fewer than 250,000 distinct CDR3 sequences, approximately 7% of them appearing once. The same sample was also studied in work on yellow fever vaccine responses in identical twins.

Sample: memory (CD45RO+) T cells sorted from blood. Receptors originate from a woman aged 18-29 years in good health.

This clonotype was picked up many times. The CDR3 spells CASSLGPNSPLHF. DNA for the CDR3: TGTGCCAGCAGCTTAGGGCCTAATTCACCCCTCCACTTT. The chain carries TRBV11-2 and TRBJ1-6; D gene unclear. Trimming took 1 base from V and 6 from J, leaving 4 bases between them. Germline V CDR1 and CDR2: SGHAT, FQNNGV. The CDR3 length is 13 residues.

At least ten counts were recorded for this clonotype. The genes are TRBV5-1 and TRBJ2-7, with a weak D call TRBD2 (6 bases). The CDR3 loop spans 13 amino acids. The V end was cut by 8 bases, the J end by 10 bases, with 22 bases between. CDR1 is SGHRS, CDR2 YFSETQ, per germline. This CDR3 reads CASTRDSQSKQYF. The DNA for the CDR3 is TGCGCCAGTACTCGGGACTCTCAGTCGAAACAGTACTTC. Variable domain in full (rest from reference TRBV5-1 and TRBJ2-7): KAGVTQTPRYLIKTRGQQVTLSCSPISGHRSVSWYQQTPGQGLQFLFEYFSETQRNKGNFPGRFSGRQFSNSRSEMNVSTLELGDSALYLCASTRDSQSKQYFGPGTRLTVT.

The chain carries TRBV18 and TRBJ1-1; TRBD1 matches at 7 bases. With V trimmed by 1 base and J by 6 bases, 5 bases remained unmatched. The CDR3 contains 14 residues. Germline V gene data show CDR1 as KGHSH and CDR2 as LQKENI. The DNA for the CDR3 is TGTGCCAGCTCACCACAAATGGGACAGCCTGAAGCTTTCTTT. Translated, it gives CASSPQMGQPEAFF.

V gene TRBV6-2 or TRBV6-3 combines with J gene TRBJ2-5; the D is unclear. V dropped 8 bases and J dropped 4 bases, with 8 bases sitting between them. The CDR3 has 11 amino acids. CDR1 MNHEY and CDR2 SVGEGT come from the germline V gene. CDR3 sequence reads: CASLMVETQYF. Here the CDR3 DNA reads TGTGCCAGCCTGATGGTAGAGACCCAGTACTTC.

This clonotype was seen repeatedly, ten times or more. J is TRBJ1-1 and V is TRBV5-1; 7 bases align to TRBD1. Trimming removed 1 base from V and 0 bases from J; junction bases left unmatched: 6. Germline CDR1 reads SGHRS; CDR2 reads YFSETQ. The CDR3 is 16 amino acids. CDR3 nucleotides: TGCGCCAGCAGCTTGCTTGGGGACAGAGTGAACACTGAAGCTTTCTTT. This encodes CASSLLGDRVNTEAFF. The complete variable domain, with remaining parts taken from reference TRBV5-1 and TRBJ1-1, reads KAGVTQTPRYLIKTRGQQVTLSCSPISGHRSVSWYQQTPGQGLQFLFEYFSETQRNKGNFPGRFSGRQFSNSRSEMNVSTLELGDSALYLCASSLLGDRVNTEAFFGQGTRLTVV.

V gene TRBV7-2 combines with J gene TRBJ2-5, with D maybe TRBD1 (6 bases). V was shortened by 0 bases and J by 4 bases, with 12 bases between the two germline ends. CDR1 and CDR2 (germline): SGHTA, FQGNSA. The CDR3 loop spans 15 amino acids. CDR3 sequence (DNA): TGTGCCAGCAGCTTAGCAGGGGTAGGGGGAGAGACCCAGTACTTC. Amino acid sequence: CASSLAGVGGETQYF.

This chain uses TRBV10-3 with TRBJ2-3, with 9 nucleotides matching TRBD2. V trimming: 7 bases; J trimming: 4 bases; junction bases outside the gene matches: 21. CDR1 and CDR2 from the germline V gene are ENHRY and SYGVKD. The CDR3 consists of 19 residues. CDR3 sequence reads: CAIKSVVVSGGAAPDTQYF. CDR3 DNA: TGTGCCATCAAAAGTGTGGTAGTTAGCGGGGGAGCCGCGCCAGATACGCAGTATTTT.

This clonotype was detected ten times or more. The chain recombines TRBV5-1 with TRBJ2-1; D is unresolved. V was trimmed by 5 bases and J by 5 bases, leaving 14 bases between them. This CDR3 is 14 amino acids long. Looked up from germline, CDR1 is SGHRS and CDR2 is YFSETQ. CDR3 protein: CASRISGINNEQFF. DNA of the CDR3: TGCGCCAGCAGAATTTCGGGCATAAACAATGAGCAGTTCTTC.

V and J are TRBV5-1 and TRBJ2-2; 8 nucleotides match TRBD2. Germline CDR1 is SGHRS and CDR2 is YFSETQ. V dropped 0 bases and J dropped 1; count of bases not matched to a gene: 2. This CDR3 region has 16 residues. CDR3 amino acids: CASSLALAENTGELFF. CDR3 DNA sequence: TGCGCCAGCAGCTTGGCACTAGCGGAGAACACCGGGGAGCTGTTTTTT. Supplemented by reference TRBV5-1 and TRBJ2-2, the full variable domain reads KAGVTQTPRYLIKTRGQQVTLSCSPISGHRSVSWYQQTPGQGLQFLFEYFSETQRNKGNFPGRFSGRQFSNSRSEMNVSTLELGDSALYLCASSLALAENTGELFFGEGSRLTVL.

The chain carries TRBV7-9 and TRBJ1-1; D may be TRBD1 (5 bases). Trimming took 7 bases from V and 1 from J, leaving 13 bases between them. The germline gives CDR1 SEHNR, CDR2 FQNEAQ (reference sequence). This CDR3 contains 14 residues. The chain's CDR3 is CASNIGTGNTEAFF. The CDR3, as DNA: TGTGCCAGCAATATAGGGACCGGGAACACTGAAGCTTTCTTT.

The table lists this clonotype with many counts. The CDR3 DNA sequence: TGCGCCAGCAGCTTAGCAGGACCTGGAAACACCATATATTTT. This translates into CASSLAGPGNTIYF. The genes are TRBV5-1 and TRBJ1-3, with unresolved D. CDR3 size: 14 residues. The V gene's germline CDR1 is SGHRS and CDR2 YFSETQ. The V gene lost 2 bases and the J gene lost 2 bases, with 8 bases spanning the gap.

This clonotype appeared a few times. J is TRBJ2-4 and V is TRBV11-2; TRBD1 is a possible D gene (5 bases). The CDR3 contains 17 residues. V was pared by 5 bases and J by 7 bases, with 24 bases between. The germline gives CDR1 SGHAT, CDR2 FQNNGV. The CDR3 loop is CASSLGVGEFAVNIQYF. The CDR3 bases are TGTGCCAGCAGCCTAGGGGTGGGTGAATTTGCCGTCAACATTCAGTACTTC.

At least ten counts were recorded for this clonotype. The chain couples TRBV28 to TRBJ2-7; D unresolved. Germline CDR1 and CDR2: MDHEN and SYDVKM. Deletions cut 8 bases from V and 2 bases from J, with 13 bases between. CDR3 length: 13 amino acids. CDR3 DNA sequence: TGTGCCAGCCTCAAGGGTCGCACCTACGAGCAGTACTTC. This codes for CASLKGRTYEQYF.

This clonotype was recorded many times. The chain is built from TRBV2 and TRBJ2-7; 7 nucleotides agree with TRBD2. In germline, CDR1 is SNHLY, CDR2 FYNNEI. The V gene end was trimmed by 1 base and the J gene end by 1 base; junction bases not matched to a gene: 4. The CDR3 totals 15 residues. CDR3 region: CASSEGPSGSYEQYF. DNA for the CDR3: TGTGCCAGCAGTGAAGGGCCTAGCGGTTCCTACGAGCAGTACTTC.

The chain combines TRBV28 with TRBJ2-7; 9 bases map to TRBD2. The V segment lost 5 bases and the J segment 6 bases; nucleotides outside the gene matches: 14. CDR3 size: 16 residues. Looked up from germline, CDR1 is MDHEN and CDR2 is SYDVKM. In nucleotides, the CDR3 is TGTGCCAGCAGTCACCTAGCGGGAATGAGATCGGGCGAGCAGTACTTC. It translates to CASSHLAGMRSGEQYF.

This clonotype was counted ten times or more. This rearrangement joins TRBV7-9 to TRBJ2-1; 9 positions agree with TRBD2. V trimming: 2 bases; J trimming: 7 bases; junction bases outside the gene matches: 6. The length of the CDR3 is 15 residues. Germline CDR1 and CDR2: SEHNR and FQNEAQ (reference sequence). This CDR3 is CASSLNSGGLNEQFF. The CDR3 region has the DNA TGTGCCAGCAGCTTAAATAGCGGGGGTTTGAATGAGCAGTTCTTC.

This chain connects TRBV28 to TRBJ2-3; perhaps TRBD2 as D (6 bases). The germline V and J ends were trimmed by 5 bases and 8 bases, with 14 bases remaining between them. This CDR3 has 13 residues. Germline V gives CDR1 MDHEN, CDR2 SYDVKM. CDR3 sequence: CASSTGTWGTQYF. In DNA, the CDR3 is TGTGCCAGCAGTACCGGGACTTGGGGTACGCAGTATTTT. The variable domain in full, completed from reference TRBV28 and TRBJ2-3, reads DVKVTQSSRYLVKRTGEKVFLECVQDMDHENMFWYRQDPGLGLRLIYFSYDVKMKEKGDIPEGYSVSREKKERFSLILESASTNQTSMYLCASSTGTWGTQYFGPGTRLTVL.

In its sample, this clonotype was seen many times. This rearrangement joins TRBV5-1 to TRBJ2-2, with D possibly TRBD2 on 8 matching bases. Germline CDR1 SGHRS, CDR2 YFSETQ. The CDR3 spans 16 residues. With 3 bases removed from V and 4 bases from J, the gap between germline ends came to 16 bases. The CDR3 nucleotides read TGCGCCAGCAGCTCGGGAGGGGGCTCGAGCACCGGGGAGCTGTTTTTT. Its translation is CASSSGGGSSTGELFF.

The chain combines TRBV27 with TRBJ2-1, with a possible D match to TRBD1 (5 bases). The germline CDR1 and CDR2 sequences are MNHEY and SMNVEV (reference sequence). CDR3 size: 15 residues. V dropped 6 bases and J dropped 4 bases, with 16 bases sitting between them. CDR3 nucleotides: TGTGCCAGCAGCCAGGACATACCTCCTTACAATGAGCAGTTCTTC. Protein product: CASSQDIPPYNEQFF.

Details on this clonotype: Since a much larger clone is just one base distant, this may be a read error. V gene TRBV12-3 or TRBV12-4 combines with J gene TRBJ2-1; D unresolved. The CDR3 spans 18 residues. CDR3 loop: CACSFLAFRVGGYNEQFF. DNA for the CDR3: TGTGCCTGCAGTTTTCTGGCTTTTAGGGTGGGTGGATACAATGAGCAGTTCTTC.

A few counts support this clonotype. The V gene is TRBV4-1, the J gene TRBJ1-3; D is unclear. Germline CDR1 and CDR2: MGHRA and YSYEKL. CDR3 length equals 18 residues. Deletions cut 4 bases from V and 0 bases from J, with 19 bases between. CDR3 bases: TGCGCCAGCAGCCCCCGGGTGAGCAGAAGATCCTCTGGAAACACCATATATTTT. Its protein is CASSPRVSRRSSGNTIYF.

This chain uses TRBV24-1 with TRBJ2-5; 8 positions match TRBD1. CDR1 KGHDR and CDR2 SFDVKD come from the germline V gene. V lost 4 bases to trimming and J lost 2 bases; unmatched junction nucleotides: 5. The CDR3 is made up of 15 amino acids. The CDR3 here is CATSDPGQGQETQYF. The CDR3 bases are TGTGCCACCAGTGACCCCGGACAGGGTCAAGAGACCCAGTACTTC.